The rows below give T cell receptor beta chains drawn from one sample of a study of shared clonotypes between healthy human individuals. Sequencing used immunoSEQ multiplex PCR; TCRdb keeps in-frame clones, though not all of them. The data show about 2.4 million clones, roughly 93% seen once. What was sequenced was naive CD4+ T cells from PBMCs. The receptors originated from a man aged 18-30 years in good health. Some clones in this sample may be carry-over from other donors' samples. The CDR3 runs from the conserved cysteine through the conserved F or W. The D gene is left open where the match is weak. Rows give clone size only sometimes, using once, few, many, or a class for an expanded clone.

cdr3_nt cdr3_aa j_call clone_size v_call d_call
TGTGCCAGCAGCACCCGCCCCGACAGGGGAGAAACAGATACGCAGTATTTT CASSTRPDRGETDTQYF TRBJ2-3 . TRBV7-3 TRBD1
TGTGCCACCAGCAGGAAATTACTAGCGGGGGGAGATACGCAGTATTTT CATSRKLLAGGDTQYF TRBJ2-3 . TRBV15 TRBD2
TGCGCCAGCAGTGACAGCCATCAGCCCCAGCATTTT CASSDSHQPQHF TRBJ1-5 few TRBV10-2 .
TGTGCCAGTAGTAGGGGGGACAACACAGATACGCAGTATTTT CASSRGDNTDTQYF TRBJ2-3 . TRBV19 .
TGTGCCAGCAGTTTATCGCAGGCAGGGCAGCCCCAGCATTTT CASSLSQAGQPQHF TRBJ1-5 . TRBV28 .
TGTGCCACCCACCCCAGCAGCTCCTACAATGAGCAGTTCTTC CATHPSSSYNEQFF TRBJ2-1 . TRBV2 .
TGTGCCTCGGGGAGCACGATGGACACTGAAGCTTTCTTT CASGSTMDTEAFF TRBJ1-1 . TRBV13 .
TGTGCCATCGGGCTAGCGGACTACAATGAGCAGTTCTTC CAIGLADYNEQFF TRBJ2-1 once TRBV10-3 TRBD2
TGTGCCAGCTCACCTGCGGGCCTAGCGGGGGCCTACGAGCAGTACTTC CASSPAGLAGAYEQYF TRBJ2-7 once TRBV18 TRBD2
TGTGCCAGCAACGCAGGGACATCGAACACTGAAGCTTTCTTT CASNAGTSNTEAFF TRBJ1-1 . TRBV9 .
TGTGCCAGCAGTTTACTAGCAGGGGGGTTCACTGAAGCTTTCTTT CASSLLAGGFTEAFF TRBJ1-1 . TRBV28 TRBD1
TGTGCCAGCAGTTTATACTCATGGGGGGACATGGGGACAGATACGCAGTATTTT CASSLYSWGDMGTDTQYF TRBJ2-3 . TRBV28 .
TGCGCCAGCAGCTCGCCCAGGGGCGATACGCAGTATTTT CASSSPRGDTQYF TRBJ2-3 . TRBV5-1 .
TGTGCCAGCAGCCCCGAGGGAGGGGGGAGCACAGATACGCAGTATTTT CASSPEGGGSTDTQYF TRBJ2-3 . TRBV6-4 .
TGTGCCAGCAGCTCCCAGACAGGGAACGTGCCCGGGGAGCTGTTTTTT CASSSQTGNVPGELFF TRBJ2-2 . TRBV2 TRBD1
TGTGCCAGCAGCTTGATAGCGGGAGAATACAATGAGCAGTTCTTC CASSLIAGEYNEQFF TRBJ2-1 . TRBV7-9 TRBD2
TGTGCCAGCAGCCCCCCCCAGGACACTGAAGCTTTCTTT CASSPPQDTEAFF TRBJ1-1 . TRBV28 .
TGTGCCAGCAGTTTTAATAGCGGAGGTAGGTCCTACAATGAGCAGTTCTTC CASSFNSGGRSYNEQFF TRBJ2-1 . TRBV28 .
TGTGCCAGTAGTCTCCTCGGGGATCAGCCCCAGCATTTT CASSLLGDQPQHF TRBJ1-5 . TRBV19 .
TGTGCCAGCAGACAAACTCCGGGGGACGAGCAGTACTTC CASRQTPGDEQYF TRBJ2-7 . TRBV7-2 .
TGTGCCAGCAGCGTTGGGACAGGGCCTAACCTTCTCTCCTACGAGCAGTACTTC CASSVGTGPNLLSYEQYF TRBJ2-7 once TRBV9 TRBD1
TGTGCCAGCAGCTTAGGACGGACCTATTATGAAAAACTGTTTTTT CASSLGRTYYEKLFF TRBJ1-4 . TRBV7-2 .
TGCGCCAGCAGCCAAGATCCCCATAATGGAAACACCATATATTTT CASSQDPHNGNTIYF TRBJ1-3 . TRBV4-1 .
TGTGCCAGCAGCTTAGATCAAGTACAGGGAGGTCCTACTGAGACCCAGTACTTC CASSLDQVQGGPTETQYF TRBJ2-5 . TRBV11-2 .
TGTGCCAGCTCACCGGACGGGATTTATGGCTACACCTTC CASSPDGIYGYTF TRBJ1-2 . TRBV18 .
TGTGCCAGCGTCCCGCCAGGGACAGGGGGCTACAATGAGCAGTTCTTC CASVPPGTGGYNEQFF TRBJ2-1 . TRBV7-9 TRBD1
TGTGCCAGCAGCTTAGCGCTTGGGCTAGCAGCCTGGGAGCGCACAGATACGCAGTATTTT CASSLALGLAAWERTDTQYF TRBJ2-3 . TRBV7-2 .
TGTGCCAACAGTCTGGGGGTGAACTATGGCTACACCTTC CANSLGVNYGYTF TRBJ1-2 . TRBV6-1 .
TGTGCCAGTAGAGCTAGCGGGAGGGCGAACACCGGGGAGCTGTTTTTT CASRASGRANTGELFF TRBJ2-2 . TRBV19 TRBD2
TGCGCCAGCAGCTTGTTTGGACAAAACTACGAGCAGTACTTC CASSLFGQNYEQYF TRBJ2-7 . TRBV5-1 .
TGTGCCAGCAGCTTAGTCAGGACAGGGTTCAACGAGCAGTACTTC CASSLVRTGFNEQYF TRBJ2-7 . TRBV7-2 TRBD1
TGCGCCAGCAGCCCGGGACTAGCGGGAGTGGGGTCGCATGAGCAGTTCTTC CASSPGLAGVGSHEQFF TRBJ2-1 . TRBV5-1 TRBD2
TGCGCCAGCAGGACAACCTCTGGAAACACCATATATTTT CASRTTSGNTIYF TRBJ1-3 . TRBV5-1 .
TGTGCCAGTGGTGTCGGCTACTCCACAGATACGCAGTATTTT CASGVGYSTDTQYF TRBJ2-3 . TRBV2 .
TGTGCCAGCAGCTCTCGAGGTAGCGGGTACGCGAACACCGGGGAGCTGTTTTTT CASSSRGSGYANTGELFF TRBJ2-2 . TRBV11-2 TRBD2
TGCGCCAGCAGCACTGTCAATTCACCCCTCCACTTT CASSTVNSPLHF TRBJ1-6 . TRBV4-1 .
TGTGCCAGCAGCCCCACCGGGACAGGCGCAGGCAATGAGCAGTTCTTC CASSPTGTGAGNEQFF TRBJ2-1 . TRBV7-2 TRBD1
TGTGCCAGCAGTCGGCCCCCCAAGAGCGGCTACACCTTC CASSRPPKSGYTF TRBJ1-2 few TRBV6-5 .
TGTGCCAGCAGCGCCCCCGGGACTAGCGGGAGTCGGGGCTACGAGCAGTACTTC CASSAPGTSGSRGYEQYF TRBJ2-7 once TRBV11-1 TRBD2